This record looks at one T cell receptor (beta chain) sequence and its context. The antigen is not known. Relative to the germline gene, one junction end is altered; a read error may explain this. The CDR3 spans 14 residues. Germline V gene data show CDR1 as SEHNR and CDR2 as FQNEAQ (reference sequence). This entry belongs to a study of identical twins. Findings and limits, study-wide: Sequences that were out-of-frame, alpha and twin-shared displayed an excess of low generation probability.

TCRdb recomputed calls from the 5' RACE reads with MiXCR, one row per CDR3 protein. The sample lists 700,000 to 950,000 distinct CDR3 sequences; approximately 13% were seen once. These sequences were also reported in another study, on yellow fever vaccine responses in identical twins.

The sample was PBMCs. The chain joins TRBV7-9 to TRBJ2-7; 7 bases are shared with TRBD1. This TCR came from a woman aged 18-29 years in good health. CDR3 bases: TGTGCCCGCAGCTTAATGGACAGGTTCTACGAGCAGTACTTC. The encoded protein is CARSLMDRFYEQYF.